The 21 T cell receptor beta chains given below trace back to one sample, sequenced in a study of blood T cell dynamics during melanoma immunotherapy. The repertoire was sequenced with immunoSEQ multiplex PCR; TCRdb's copy has only in-frame clones and lacks some. The sample records roughly 6,600 clones, approximately 84% being singletons. Time point: week 3, after first cycle of checkpoint inhibitor. Material: blood, obtained from a patient treated with checkpoint blockade. Receptor source: a human donor with melanoma. Some clones in this sample may be carry-over from other donors' samples.

V is TRBV5-1 and J is TRBJ2-5; the match to TRBD2 covers 9 bases. The junction had 5 bases not matched to a gene; V was cut back by 4 bases and J by 4 bases. Germline CDR1 SGHRS, CDR2 YFSETQ. This CDR3 has 14 amino acids. The CDR3, as DNA: TGCGCCAGCAGCCGGGGACTAGCAGGAGAGACCCAGTACTTC. This sequence encodes CASSRGLAGETQYF.

V usage is TRBV5-4 and J usage is TRBJ2-2, with D unclear. The germline V and J ends were trimmed by 2 bases and 5 bases, with 4 bases remaining between them. The V gene's germline CDR1 is SGHNT and CDR2 YYREEE (reference sequence). CDR3 size: 12 residues. This CDR3 is CASSFTTGELFF. In DNA form, the CDR3 reads TGTGCCAGCAGCTTTACGACCGGGGAGCTGTTTTTT. Full variable domain (remainder filled in from reference TRBV5-4 and TRBJ2-2): ETGVTQSPTHLIKTRGQQVTLRCSSQSGHNTVSWYQQALGQGPQFIFQYYREEENGRGNFPPRFSGLQFPNYSSELNVNALELDDSALYLCASSFTTGELFFGEGSRLTVL.

The J gene is TRBJ1-1, the V gene TRBV6-5; TRBD1 agrees at 8 bases. This CDR3 is 13 amino acids long. Trimming cost V 4 bases and J 3 bases; bases outside gene matches: 1. Germline V gene sequence: CDR1 MNHEY, CDR2 SVGAGI. CDR3 sequence: CASSSDRDTEAFF. The CDR3 DNA follows: TGTGCCAGCAGTTCGGACAGGGACACTGAAGCTTTCTTT.

V is TRBV5-4 and J is TRBJ2-6; D is undetermined. CDR1 is SGHNT and CDR2 is YYREEE in the germline V gene (reference sequence). There are 18 residues in the CDR3. Deletions cut 7 bases from V and 5 bases from J, with 25 bases between. CDR3 amino acids: CASWLSVPEQSRANVLTF. The CDR3 coding sequence is TGTGCCAGCTGGTTATCCGTACCAGAACAAAGTCGGGCCAACGTCCTGACTTTC.

The chain couples TRBV12-5 to TRBJ1-6; D gene uncertain. V shed 0 bases and J shed 8 bases, with 5 bases lying between them. Germline-derived CDR1 and CDR2 are LGHNT and FRNRAP. This CDR3 has 13 amino acids. The CDR3 region has the DNA TGTGCTAGTGGTTTGGTACATGATTCACCCCTCCACTTT. Protein: CASGLVHDSPLHF.

The chain combines TRBV28 with TRBJ1-3; no clear D gene. Germline V gene sequence: CDR1 MDHEN, CDR2 SYDVKM. Trimming removed 5 bases from V and 0 bases from J, with 14 bases in between. This CDR3 contains 16 residues. The CDR3 nucleotides are TGTGCCAGCAGTCCGAGGACCGCGAGCTCTGGAAACACCATATATTTT. Encoded protein: CASSPRTASSGNTIYF.

This sequence joins TRBV6-9 and TRBJ1-1; weak D call: TRBD1 (5 bases). Trimming took 3 bases from V and 4 from J, leaving 12 bases between them. The germline V gene encodes CDR1 MNHGY and CDR2 SVAAGI. The CDR3 length is 14 residues. CDR3 region: CASSYSKRGTEAFF. CDR3 coding DNA: TGTGCCAGCAGTTACTCGAAAAGGGGCACTGAAGCTTTCTTT.

The rearrangement joins TRBV29-1 to TRBJ1-1; a weak D match, TRBD1 (5 bases). V was trimmed by 5 bases and J by 6 bases, leaving 13 bases between them. The CDR3 has 12 amino acids. Germline V gene sequence: CDR1 SQVTM, CDR2 ANQGSEA. CDR3 bases: TGCAGCGTTAAACAATTGGGGCCTGAAGCTTTCTTT. Protein sequence: CSVKQLGPEAFF.

This clone has only a few counts. This sequence joins TRBV18 and TRBJ1-1, with D hard to call. V was clipped by 6 bases and J by 5 bases, with 10 bases between them. CDR1 and CDR2 (germline): KGHSH, LQKENI. The CDR3 is made up of 12 amino acids. The CDR3 DNA sequence: TGTGCCAGCTCGCCCCTCGAAACTGAAGCTTTCTTT. The encoded protein is CASSPLETEAFF.

The chain recombines TRBV5-1 with TRBJ2-5; 7 bases agree with TRBD1. The length of the CDR3 is 15 residues. Germline assignment: CDR1 SGHRS and CDR2 YFSETQ. V lost 3 bases and J lost 5; bases outside the gene matches: 10. The CDR3 nucleotides read TGCGCCAGCAGCTCAGGGACAGCCTCGGGCGAGACCCAGTACTTC. Translating gives CASSSGTASGETQYF.

This clone has just a few counts. The CDR3 region has the DNA TGCGCCAGCCACGACCCTTCGGGGGGGACCGGGGAGCTGTTTTTT. It translates to CASHDPSGGTGELFF. This chain uses TRBV5-1 with TRBJ2-2, with TRBD2 identical over 8 bases. Trimming removed 7 bases from V and 5 bases from J; junction bases left unmatched: 10. The CDR3 runs 15 residues. Germline CDR1 reads SGHRS; CDR2 reads YFSETQ.

This sequence joins TRBV19 and TRBJ1-2; weak D call: TRBD1 (5 bases). In germline, CDR1 is LNHDA, CDR2 SQIVND (reference sequence). Trimming pared 5 bases from V and 2 bases from J, leaving 9 bases between. The CDR3 contains 13 residues. The CDR3 bases are TGTGCCAGTAGTCGCCGGGACAACTATGGCTACACCTTC. Amino acids: CASSRRDNYGYTF.

The chain joins TRBV25-1 to TRBJ2-1, with D possibly called TRBD1 or TRBD2 (5 bases each). V was clipped by 5 bases and J by 7 bases, with 18 bases between them. Germline CDR1 is MGHDK and CDR2 is SYGVNS. This CDR3 has 15 amino acids. The CDR3 loop is CASSSPGRIRNEQFF. The CDR3 DNA sequence: TGTGCCAGCAGTAGTCCGGGGCGGATCAGGAATGAGCAGTTCTTC.

This chain joins TRBV9 and TRBJ2-3; 10 positions match TRBD2. The V gene's germline CDR1 is SGDLS and CDR2 YYNGEE. J gave up 1 base and V 6 bases, and 2 bases lay outside the gene matches. The CDR3 is made up of 14 amino acids. DNA for the CDR3: TGTGCCAGCACCACTAGCGGGGGCACAGATACGCAGTATTTT. It codes for CASTTSGGTDTQYF. The full variable domain, completed using reference TRBV9 and TRBJ2-3, is DSGVTQTPKHLITATGQRVTLRCSPRSGDLSVYWYQQSLDQGLQFLIQYYNGEERAKGNILERFSAQQFPDLHSELNLSSLELGDSALYFCASTTSGGTDTQYFGPGTRLTVL.

The V and J genes are TRBV10-3 and TRBJ2-3; a weak D match, TRBD2 (5 bases). V was cut by 0 bases and J by 5 bases, with 6 bases left in between. This CDR3 is 13 amino acids long. CDR1 is ENHRY, CDR2 SYGVKD, per germline. CDR3 nucleotides: TGTGCCATCAGTGAGTCCGGAGGAGATACGCAGTATTTT. Its protein product is CAISESGGDTQYF.

In this sample, this clone turned up a few times. The chain uses TRBV4-3 and TRBJ2-1; 11 bases align to TRBD1. The germline gives CDR1 LGHNA, CDR2 YSLEER. The CDR3 is made up of 16 amino acids. The V and J ends lost 0 bases and 6 bases, in that order; junction bases with no gene match: 4. The CDR3 DNA follows: TGCGCCAGCAGCCAAGATCCGGGACAGGGGGGCAATGAGCAGTTCTTC. This gives the protein CASSQDPGQGGNEQFF.

The CDR3 DNA is TGTGCCAGCAGCTTAGGGTCTCTGGAGACCCAGTACTTC. This translates into CASSLGSLETQYF. The chain is built from TRBV7-9 and TRBJ2-5; D is unclear. This CDR3 is built from 13 residues. V lost 1 base to trimming and J lost 5 bases, with 8 bases between them. In germline, CDR1 is SEHNR, CDR2 FQNEAQ (reference sequence). The whole variable domain, remainder taken from reference TRBV7-9 and TRBJ2-5, is DTGVSQNPRHKITKRGQNVTFRCDPISEHNRLYWYRQTLGQGPEFLTYFQNEAQLEKSRLLSDRFSAERPKGSFSTLEIQRTEQGDSAMYLCASSLGSLETQYFGPGTRLLVL.

The chain combines TRBV15 with TRBJ1-4, with D hard to call. V lost 1 base and J 10 bases, leaving 13 bases between the germline ends. Germline V gene lookup returns CDR1 LNHNV and CDR2 YYDKDF (reference sequence). The CDR3 contains 14 residues. The CDR3 here is CATSRARNLGKLFF. The DNA of the CDR3 is TGTGCCACCAGCAGAGCCCGTAATCTCGGAAAACTGTTTTTT.

This chain joins TRBV19 and TRBJ1-2, with TRBD1 matching over 7 bases. The CDR3 spans 13 residues. Germline lookup yields CDR1 LNHDA and CDR2 SQIVND (reference sequence). V lost 7 bases, J lost 8 bases, and 10 bases stayed unmatched. In nucleotides, the CDR3 is TGTGCCAGTAACGTACAGGGGTTATGGGGCTACACCTTC. Translated, it gives CASNVQGLWGYTF.

The V call is TRBV10-3, the J call TRBJ2-3; TRBD2 matches 9 bases. CDR1 and CDR2 from the germline V gene are ENHRY and SYGVKD. V lost 8 bases, J lost 2 bases, and 8 bases stayed unmatched. The CDR3 has 15 residues. CDR3 sequence (DNA): TGTGCCATCTCCATAGCGGGGGCCTACACAGATACGCAGTATTTT. Translation: CAISIAGAYTDTQYF.

The chain links TRBV7-3 to TRBJ2-5, with D unresolved. Germline CDR1 and CDR2: SGHTA and FQGTGA. V lost 4 bases to trimming and J lost 5 bases, with 11 bases between them. This CDR3 region has 13 residues. CDR3 in amino acids: CASSSGPGETQYF. DNA for the CDR3: TGTGCCAGCAGCTCGGGTCCTGGGGAGACCCAGTACTTC.